This T cell receptor beta chain was recorded in a study of vaccination and CD4 T cells after COVID-19. Trimming shortened V by 6 bases and J by 2 bases, and 13 bases separated the two germline ends. In germline, CDR1 is MDHEN, CDR2 SYDVKM. This CDR3 has 14 amino acids. On this clonotype itself: Its antigen is not known.

The treatment is: roughly 11-day PBMC culture with coronavirus spike peptide pools or control peptides (ViraFEST assay). The Oncomine TCR Beta short-read assay generated sequence data from the DNA of cultured CD4+ T cells. TCRdb passed the PCR reads through MiXCR, listing each CDR3 protein once. This table has around 19,000 distinct CDR3 sequences, roughly 47% appearing once. This sequence was found in a human donor who had recovered from COVID-19. Sequencing was done on a sample of CD4+ T cells from blood, cultured in vitro. The chain joins TRBV28 to TRBJ1-1; D is possibly TRBD1 (5 bases). The CDR3 sequence: CASSLGTGNTEAFF. CDR3 in DNA: TGTGCCAGCAGCCTCGGGACGGGAAACACTGAAGCTTTCTTT.